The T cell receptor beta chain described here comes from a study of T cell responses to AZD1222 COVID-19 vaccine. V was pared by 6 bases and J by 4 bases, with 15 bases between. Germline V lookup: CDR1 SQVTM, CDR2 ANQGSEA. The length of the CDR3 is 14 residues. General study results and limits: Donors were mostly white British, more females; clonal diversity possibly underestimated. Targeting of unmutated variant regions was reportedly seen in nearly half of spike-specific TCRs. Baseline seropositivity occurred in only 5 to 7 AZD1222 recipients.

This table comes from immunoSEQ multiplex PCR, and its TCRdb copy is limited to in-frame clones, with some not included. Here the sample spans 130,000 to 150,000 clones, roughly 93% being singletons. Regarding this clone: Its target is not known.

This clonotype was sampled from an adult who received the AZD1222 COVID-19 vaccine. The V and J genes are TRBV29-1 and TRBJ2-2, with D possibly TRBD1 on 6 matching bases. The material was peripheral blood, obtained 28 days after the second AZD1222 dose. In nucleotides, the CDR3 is TGCAGCGTCGGGACATCTCTGGGCACCGGGGAGCTGTTTTTT. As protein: CSVGTSLGTGELFF.